A single sample gave rise to the 32 T cell receptor beta chains below, sequenced in a study of cytomegalovirus exposure and HLA in healthy donors. Primers for the PCR totalled 60 Vbeta and 13 Jbeta. The method was immunoSEQ multiplex PCR; TCRdb's version includes in-frame clones alone and lacks a portion of them. The table has about 200,000 clones, 70% to 80% seen once. Sequenced sample: PBMCs. These receptors came from a woman in her twenties or thirties in good health and CMV-seropositive.

The chain employs TRBV6-1 and TRBJ1-1; 7 bases are a match to TRBD1. With V trimmed by 5 bases and J by 5 bases, 5 bases remained unmatched. In germline, CDR1 is MNHNS, CDR2 SASEGT. The CDR3 runs to 13 residues. The CDR3 spells CASSMSRGTEAFF. The CDR3 DNA is TGTGCCAGCAGTATGTCCAGGGGGACTGAAGCTTTCTTT.

The chain uses TRBV27 and TRBJ1-3; possible D gene TRBD1, 6 bases. Trimming took 3 bases from V and 0 from J, leaving 12 bases between them. The CDR3 runs 16 residues. Looked up from germline, CDR1 is MNHEY and CDR2 is SMNVEV (reference sequence). The CDR3 protein is CASSLNRVSSGNTIYF. The CDR3 coding sequence is TGTGCCAGCAGTTTGAACAGGGTGAGCTCTGGAAACACCATATATTTT.

V is TRBV4-3 and J is TRBJ2-1; weak D call: TRBD1 (6 bases). Germline V gives CDR1 LGHNA, CDR2 YSLEER. CDR3 size: 15 residues. V was clipped by 0 bases and J by 7 bases, with 13 bases between them. This chain's CDR3 is CASSQDRTGTNEQFF. The CDR3 DNA sequence: TGCGCCAGCAGCCAAGATAGGACGGGGACAAATGAGCAGTTCTTC.

This chain links TRBV30 with TRBJ1-6; D ambiguous. Trimming removed 5 bases from V and 8 bases from J, with 16 bases in between. The CDR3 contains 14 residues. The V gene's germline CDR1 is GTSNPN and CDR2 SVGIG (reference sequence). CDR3 sequence: CAWDLGRADSPLHF. CDR3 sequence (DNA): TGTGCCTGGGACCTAGGGAGGGCAGATTCACCCCTCCACTTT. Together with reference TRBV30 and TRBJ1-6, the CDR3 gives the full variable domain: SQTIHQWPATLVQPVGSPLSLECTVEGTSNPNLYWYRQAAGRGLQLLFYSVGIGQISSEVPQNLSASRPQDRQFILSSKKLLLSDSGFYLCAWDLGRADSPLHFGNGTRLTVT.

DNA for the CDR3: TGTGCCAGCAGCTTAGTGTCGACAGGGAGTCAGCCCCAGCATTTT. It is translated as CASSLVSTGSQPQHF. The chain uses TRBV7-2 and TRBJ1-5, with 7 nucleotides matching TRBD1. From germline, CDR1 is SGHTA and CDR2 FQGNSA. J lost 6 bases, V lost 1 base, and 6 bases had no gene match. The CDR3 covers 15 residues.

J is TRBJ2-5 and V is TRBV7-9; TRBD1 might be the D (5 bases). There are 16 residues in the CDR3. Germline V lookup: CDR1 SEHNR, CDR2 FQNEAQ (reference sequence). V was trimmed by 0 bases and J by 1 base, leaving 12 bases between them. CDR3 sequence reads: CASSLAVLGVQETQYF. The CDR3 region has the DNA TGTGCCAGCAGCTTAGCAGTTTTAGGGGTCCAAGAGACCCAGTACTTC.

The count of this clone is one. J is TRBJ2-2 and V is TRBV9; D remains unclear. CDR1 is SGDLS and CDR2 is YYNGEE in the germline V gene. The CDR3 extends over 12 amino acids. Trimming cost V 4 bases and J 4 bases, with 5 bases left between them. The CDR3 nucleotides read TGTGCCAGCAGCACCGGCACCGGGGAGCTGTTTTTT. Encoded protein: CASSTGTGELFF.

About this clone itself: At the DNA level, this CDR3 is encoded by other sequences in the same sample as well. CDR3 sequence: CSVESGTGNTIYF. Written as DNA, the CDR3 is TGCAGCGTTGAATCCGGGACTGGAAACACCATATATTTT. The chain combines TRBV29-1 with TRBJ1-3, with D uncertain. The CDR3 consists of 13 residues. The V end was cut by 2 bases, the J end by 2 bases, with 7 bases between. CDR1 and CDR2 (germline): SQVTM, ANQGSEA.

The chain uses TRBV30 and TRBJ1-6; D is ambiguous. Germline values: CDR1 GTSNPN, CDR2 SVGIG (reference sequence). Trimming took off 6 bases at V and 3 bases at J, with 9 bases between the two ends. CDR3 size: 13 residues. CDR3 region: CACTAFYNSPLHF. The DNA of the CDR3 is TGTGCCTGCACAGCATTCTATAATTCACCCCTCCACTTT.

The V call is TRBV5-1, the J call TRBJ2-3; D is possibly TRBD2 (5 bases). The V end was cut by 4 bases, the J end by 9 bases, with 18 bases between. Germline V gene lookup returns CDR1 SGHRS and CDR2 YFSETQ. The CDR3 covers 14 residues. CDR3 amino acids: CASSQEALKETQYF. The CDR3 DNA reads as TGCGCCAGCAGCCAGGAGGCCTTGAAGGAAACGCAGTATTTT. Complete variable domain (other parts from reference TRBV5-1 and TRBJ2-3): KAGVTQTPRYLIKTRGQQVTLSCSPISGHRSVSWYQQTPGQGLQFLFEYFSETQRNKGNFPGRFSGRQFSNSRSEMNVSTLELGDSALYLCASSQEALKETQYFGPGTRLTVL.

The chain employs TRBV18 and TRBJ2-1; 7 bases align to TRBD1. The CDR3 is made up of 14 amino acids. Unmatched junction bases numbered 1, after V lost 3 bases and J lost 2 bases. CDR1 and CDR2 (germline): KGHSH, LQKENI. DNA of the CDR3: TGTGCCAGCTCACCGGACAGGACCTACAATGAGCAGTTCTTC. Protein sequence: CASSPDRTYNEQFF.

This clone was observed a single time. One end of the junction does not line up with germline, which may come from a read error. This chain links TRBV7-9 with TRBJ2-3; 9 bases align to TRBD1. Per the germline V gene, CDR1 is SEHNR and CDR2 is FQNEAQ (reference sequence). This CDR3 is 17 amino acids long. The CDR3 loop is CSSSLVQGARNGDTQYF. DNA for the CDR3: TGTTCCAGCAGCTTAGTACAGGGGGCGAGGAACGGAGATACGCAGTATTTT.

The V and J genes are TRBV4-3 and TRBJ2-3, with 10 bases matching TRBD2. V lost 4 bases and J lost 5; bases outside the gene matches: 12. Germline lookup yields CDR1 LGHNA and CDR2 YSLEER. The CDR3 spans 17 residues. CDR3 sequence (DNA): TGCGCCAGCAGCCCTCAAGCCCCTAGCGGGAGTTTAGATACGCAGTATTTT. Encoded protein: CASSPQAPSGSLDTQYF.

This sequence joins TRBV30 and TRBJ2-5, with TRBD2 matching over 7 bases. This CDR3 is 13 amino acids long. Germline assignment: CDR1 GTSNPN and CDR2 SVGIG (reference sequence). Germline trimming cut 0 bases from V and 5 bases from J; bases unmatched to any gene: 3. The CDR3 spells CAWSVAGMETQYF. In DNA, the CDR3 is TGTGCCTGGAGTGTAGCGGGAATGGAGACCCAGTACTTC. Looking up the rest from reference TRBV30 and TRBJ2-5 gives the full variable domain: SQTIHQWPATLVQPVGSPLSLECTVEGTSNPNLYWYRQAAGRGLQLLFYSVGIGQISSEVPQNLSASRPQDRQFILSSKKLLLSDSGFYLCAWSVAGMETQYFGPGTRLLVL.

V usage is TRBV2 and J usage is TRBJ2-3; TRBD2 matches 8 bases. The CDR3 runs 15 residues. Germline V gives CDR1 SNHLY, CDR2 FYNNEI. The J segment lost 0 bases and the V segment lost 4 bases, leaving 3 bases of the junction unmatched. The CDR3 spells CASSGSGKSTDTQYF. The CDR3 bases are TGTGCCAGCAGTGGTAGCGGGAAAAGCACAGATACGCAGTATTTT.

This clone was seen more than once but under ten times. The J gene is TRBJ2-5, the V gene TRBV6-5; D unclear. The CDR3 runs to 16 residues. With 2 bases removed from V and 0 bases from J, the gap between germline ends came to 13 bases. The germline V gene has CDR1 MNHEY and CDR2 SVGAGI. The CDR3 nucleotides read TGTGCCAGCAGTTACACCATTTGGCCAGACCAAGAGACCCAGTACTTC. It is translated as CASSYTIWPDQETQYF.

This clone was counted between two and nine times. This chain joins TRBV19 and TRBJ2-4, with D unresolved. Trimming shortened V by 6 bases and J by 0 bases, and 9 bases separated the two germline ends. This CDR3 is built from 14 residues. Germline lookup yields CDR1 LNHDA and CDR2 SQIVND (reference sequence). The CDR3 region is CASSDSRAKNIQYF. The CDR3 nucleotides read TGTGCCAGTAGCGACTCAAGAGCCAAAAACATTCAGTACTTC.

This sequence joins TRBV14 and TRBJ1-4; 7 nucleotides match TRBD1. V lost 4 bases, J lost 0 bases, and 11 bases stayed unmatched. The CDR3 extends over 18 amino acids. The germline V gene encodes CDR1 SGHDN and CDR2 FVKESK. Here the CDR3 reads CASSPRPTGLPTNEKLFF. The CDR3 coding sequence is TGTGCCAGCAGCCCCCGACCGACAGGGCTGCCAACTAATGAAAAACTGTTTTTT.

This clone was picked up a small number of times. The chain carries TRBV29-1 and TRBJ2-1, with TRBD2 matching 13 bases. Per the germline V gene, CDR1 is SQVTM and CDR2 is ANQGSEA. The CDR3 totals 15 residues. The trim removed 4 bases at V and 9 bases at J, leaving 9 bases unmatched. CDR3: CSVGSGLAGAGEQFF. The CDR3 bases are TGCAGCGTTGGATCCGGACTAGCGGGAGCTGGTGAGCAGTTCTTC.

The chain joins TRBV5-1 to TRBJ1-6, with 9 bases that match TRBD1. Germline CDR1 and CDR2: SGHRS and YFSETQ. CDR3 size: 15 residues. Trimming cost V 8 bases and J 1 base; bases outside gene matches: 4. This CDR3 is CASQTGGSYNSPLHF. The CDR3, as DNA: TGCGCCAGTCAGACAGGGGGGTCCTATAATTCACCCCTCCACTTT.

The V and J genes are TRBV19 and TRBJ1-6; perhaps TRBD1 as D (5 bases). Germline CDR1 reads LNHDA; CDR2 reads SQIVND (reference sequence). This CDR3 comprises 17 residues. V was trimmed by 7 bases and J by 0 bases, leaving 16 bases between them. CDR3 residues: CASMSRDWSSYNSPLHF. CDR3 nucleotide sequence: TGTGCCAGTATGTCCAGGGATTGGAGCTCCTATAATTCACCCCTCCACTTT. Looking up the rest from reference TRBV19 and TRBJ1-6 gives the full variable domain: DGGITQSPKYLFRKEGQNVTLSCEQNLNHDAMYWYRQDPGQGLRLIYYSQIVNDFQKGDIAEGYSVSREKKESFPLTVTSAQKNPTAFYLCASMSRDWSSYNSPLHFGNGTRLTVT.

This clone was counted a few times. The V and J genes are TRBV27 and TRBJ1-2, with TRBD1 matching over 7 bases. Germline V CDR1 and CDR2: MNHEY, SMNVEV (reference sequence). The CDR3 length is 17 residues. With 4 bases clipped from V and 5 bases from J, the junction kept 16 bases outside the gene matches. CDR3 nucleotide sequence: TGTGCCAGCAGTTCGTTAAAGCCGGGACAGACAGCATATGGCTACACCTTC. Translating gives CASSSLKPGQTAYGYTF.

This chain joins TRBV28 and TRBJ1-2; a possible D gene is TRBD1 (6 bases). V gave up 7 bases and J gave up 3 bases, with 15 bases separating them. Looked up from germline, CDR1 is MDHEN and CDR2 is SYDVKM. This CDR3 comprises 14 residues. DNA of the CDR3: TGTGCCAGCACCCCTGGGGGCGCAGACTATGGCTACACCTTC. Translation: CASTPGGADYGYTF.

This clone appeared once. The genes are TRBV7-8 and TRBJ2-1, with D possibly being TRBD1 (6 bases). CDR1 is SGHVS and CDR2 is FQNEAQ in the germline V gene. This CDR3 is built from 16 residues. V gave up 4 bases and J gave up 1 base, with 14 bases separating them. The CDR3: CASSSLWGQSYNEQFF. For the CDR3, the DNA is TGTGCCAGCAGCTCGTTGTGGGGGCAGTCCTACAATGAGCAGTTCTTC.

This rearrangement joins TRBV7-9 to TRBJ2-3, with 14 nucleotides matching TRBD2. There are 15 residues in the CDR3. With 3 bases clipped from V and 8 bases from J, the junction kept 4 bases outside the gene matches. Looked up from germline, CDR1 is SEHNR and CDR2 is FQNEAQ (reference sequence). The CDR3 spells CASSLTSGRVTTQYF. DNA for the CDR3: TGTGCCAGCAGCTTGACTAGCGGGAGGGTTACTACGCAGTATTTT.

The chain joins TRBV9 to TRBJ2-5; the match to TRBD2 covers 10 bases. V lost 4 bases, J lost 1 base, and 7 bases stayed unmatched. Germline values: CDR1 SGDLS, CDR2 YYNGEE. The CDR3 totals 16 residues. The CDR3 loop reads CASSLTRTSGQETQYF. The DNA of the CDR3 is TGTGCCAGCAGCCTTACTCGGACTAGCGGCCAAGAGACCCAGTACTTC.

The chain recombines TRBV5-4 with TRBJ2-3, with 7 nucleotides matching TRBD1. Germline V lookup: CDR1 SGHNT, CDR2 YYREEE (reference sequence). J lost 0 bases, V lost 0 bases, and 4 bases had no gene match. This CDR3 has 16 amino acids. CDR3 residues: CASSLDRTGSTDTQYF. CDR3 bases: TGTGCCAGCAGCTTGGACAGGACAGGTAGCACAGATACGCAGTATTTT.

This chain uses TRBV2 with TRBJ2-1, with 7 nucleotides matching TRBD1. Germline-derived CDR1 and CDR2 are SNHLY and FYNNEI. This CDR3 is 14 amino acids long. V shed 8 bases, J shed 2 bases, and the junction held 6 bases outside the gene matches. The CDR3 is CASGRQGTYNEQFF. The DNA of the CDR3 is TGTGCCAGCGGAAGACAGGGAACCTACAATGAGCAGTTCTTC.

The chain is built from TRBV10-3 and TRBJ2-4, with TRBD2 matching 10 bases. V was pared by 2 bases and J by 2 bases, with 3 bases of the junction left unmatched. The CDR3 extends over 16 amino acids. Per the germline V gene, CDR1 is ENHRY and CDR2 is SYGVKD. CDR3 amino acids: CAISESGGASKNIQYF. The CDR3 DNA sequence: TGTGCCATCAGTGAGAGCGGGGGGGCGTCCAAAAACATTCAGTACTTC.

This sequence joins TRBV5-8 and TRBJ2-1; D unclear. The CDR3 spans 12 residues. V was trimmed by 1 base and J by 8 bases, leaving 7 bases between them. Per the germline V gene, CDR1 is SGHTS and CDR2 is YDEGEE. DNA for the CDR3: TGTGCCAGCAGCTTGTTCCAGGATGAGCAGTTCTTC. As protein: CASSLFQDEQFF.

Notes on this clone: The junction departs from germline at one end; a sequencing error may be responsible. The CDR3 nucleotides read TGTGCCAGCAGTCGTGGGGGACAGGGTAGAGCGCGGAACTTC. It translates to CASSRGGQGRARNF. The chain combines TRBV28 with TRBJ1-2; 9 positions match TRBD1. The CDR3 is made up of 14 amino acids. CDR1 and CDR2 (germline): MDHEN, SYDVKM.

The chain uses TRBV5-4 and TRBJ2-7; 8 nucleotides line up with TRBD2. Trimming at V came to 0 bases and at J to 7 bases, leaving 9 bases not matched to a gene. Germline V lookup: CDR1 SGHNT, CDR2 YYREEE (reference sequence). This CDR3 contains 15 residues. The DNA of the CDR3 is TGTGCCAGCAGCTTGGTCAGCGGGAGACTAGGTGAGCAGTACTTC. It is translated as CASSLVSGRLGEQYF.